This entry describes one T cell receptor (beta chain). Its specificity is not known. CDR3 length equals 13 residues. Germline-derived CDR1 and CDR2 are LNHDA and SQIVND (reference sequence). UMI-labeled 5' RACE yielded the TRB cDNA libraries. TCRdb reworked the 5' RACE reads into one entry per CDR3 protein, no DNA. The sample includes about 48,000 distinct CDR3 sequences. The data are from a study of CXCR3-negative and CXCR3-positive naive CD8 T cells. General study points: Once cells were cryopreserved, CXCR3 expression went down partly, and most assays used fresh PBMCs. No difference in surface CD5 was seen between naive subsets, and TCR strength was inferred from TRB CDR3 properties.

The V and J genes are TRBV19 and TRBJ2-1; without DNA, the TCRdb call of TRBD2 cannot be checked. Sequenced sample: memory CD8+ T cells from blood. This sequence was found in a human donor in good health. Some clones in this sample may be carry-over from other donors' samples. CDR3 in amino acids: CASSTTTLDEQFF.